This record looks at one T cell receptor beta chain sequence and its context. Its specific antigen is unknown. Qualities for individual bases were not recorded, and no much larger clone is one base off. This specimen comes from a study of cytomegalovirus exposure and HLA in healthy donors (dated by TCRdb to the late 2010s). Context from the whole study: A later analysis indicated that the 95 to 150 validation repertoires were generated on the platform also employed for the 700 or so repertoires of the first cohort. The study aimed to test whether cataloging public T cell receptors could reveal signatures of past pathogen exposure. Along with the roughly 610-subject first cohort, a separate validation cohort of around 120 different subjects was used. To predict cytomegalovirus infection status, the study combined high-throughput TCR immunosequencing, statistical association of individual TCRs with disease status, and machine learning.

General conclusions and limits of the study: The study listed approximately 150 TCR beta chains as associated with cytomegalovirus. The authors suggested that the approach could potentially be generalized to other disease states and immunological phenotypes. Subsequent analysis determined that TCRs grouped into clusters in the first cohort also showed a tendency toward co-occurrence across the roughly 120 validation repertoires, and roughly 94% of cluster scores exceeded 0. A later analysis had no HLA typing for the validation cohort, so co-occurrence there was scored across all 120 repertoires. Most TCR sequences were observed very rarely across donors, whereas some public TCRs were present in many individuals. The classifier was reported to diagnose cytomegalovirus status with high specificity and sensitivity in both the original and validation cohorts. A few of the identified cytomegalovirus-associated TCR beta chains were confirmed in vitro to be specific for cytomegalovirus antigens.

The donors were included in the validation cohort of 130 or so subjects, a group kept apart from the roughly 670-subject first cohort. From the cysteine up to the phenylalanine, the CDR3 has a length of 14 residues. Only CDR3 DNA is held: 42 bases, read in frame from base 1. The germline V gene encodes CDR1 ENHRY and CDR2 SYGVKD. Germline trimming: 3 bases from V, 9 bases from J; junction bases outside gene matches: 8. Libraries were built with the immunoSEQ multiplex PCR assay. The paper's data handling went like this. To diagnose cytomegalovirus status from the catalog of TCR beta chain sequences, a statistical classification framework was built. TCRdb mirrors the immuneACCESS table, restricted to in-frame sequences. Some clones are absent from its copies; in checked studies, under half trace to an unresolved V gene, and the reason for the others is unknown. The D gene and trimming were derived from the DNA, and the V and J assignments and clone size from that table. The sample profile shows about 360,000 clones; roughly 89% of them were found once. The top ten clones comprise roughly 0.82% of the sample.

Recombination connected TRBV10-3 to TRBJ2-1, and TRBD2 aligns with 7 junction nucleotides. This clonotype was obtained from a woman aged 18-35 years in good health and CMV-seronegative. Sequenced sample: PBMCs. The CDR3: CAISEFGLEGEQFF. In nucleotide form, the sequence is TGTGCCATCAGTGAATTCGGACTAGAGGGTGAGCAGTTCTTC.